The 2 T cell receptor beta chains below all came from one sample that was sequenced in a study of cytomegalovirus exposure and HLA in healthy donors. Use of 60 Vbeta and 13 Jbeta primers characterized the PCR. Data came from immunoSEQ multiplex PCR; TCRdb stores just in-frame clones and leaves some out. The table includes 90,000 to 120,000 clones, around 84% detected once. Sequenced sample: PBMCs. The origin of the receptors is a woman aged 18-29 years in good health and CMV-seronegative.

The chain links TRBV6-6 to TRBJ1-6, with 9 nucleotides matching TRBD1. The germline gives CDR1 MNHNY, CDR2 SVGAGI (reference sequence). The junction had 11 bases not matched to a gene; V was cut back by 7 bases and J by 10 bases. CDR3 length: 15 amino acids. The CDR3 region has the DNA TGTGCCAGCACCCGAGGGGACAGGGTCGCCTCACCCCTCCACTTT. Amino acid sequence: CASTRGDRVASPLHF.

The V and J genes are TRBV30 and TRBJ2-7, with D tentatively TRBD1 (6 bases). Germline V gene data show CDR1 as GTSNPN and CDR2 as SVGIG (reference sequence). The CDR3 is 14 amino acids. Trimming left V 7 bases short and J 6 bases short, with 22 bases between. The CDR3 bases are TGTGCCTCAGCAGGGGCCGACCTCCGGGGCGAGCAGTACTTC. Its translation is CASAGADLRGEQYF.